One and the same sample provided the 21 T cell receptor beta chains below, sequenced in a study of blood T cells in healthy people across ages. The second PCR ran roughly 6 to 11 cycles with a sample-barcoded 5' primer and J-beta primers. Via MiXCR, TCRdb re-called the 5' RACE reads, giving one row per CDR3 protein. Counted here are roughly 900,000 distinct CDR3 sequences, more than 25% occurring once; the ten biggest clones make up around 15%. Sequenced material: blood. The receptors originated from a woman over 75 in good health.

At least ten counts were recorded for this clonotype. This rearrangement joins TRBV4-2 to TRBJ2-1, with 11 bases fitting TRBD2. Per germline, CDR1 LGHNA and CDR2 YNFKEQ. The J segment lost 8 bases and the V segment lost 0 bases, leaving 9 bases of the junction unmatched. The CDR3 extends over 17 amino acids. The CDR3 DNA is TGTGCCAGCAGCCAAGAAGTAGCGGGGGGGCATAAGGATGAGCAGTTCTTC. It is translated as CASSQEVAGGHKDEQFF.

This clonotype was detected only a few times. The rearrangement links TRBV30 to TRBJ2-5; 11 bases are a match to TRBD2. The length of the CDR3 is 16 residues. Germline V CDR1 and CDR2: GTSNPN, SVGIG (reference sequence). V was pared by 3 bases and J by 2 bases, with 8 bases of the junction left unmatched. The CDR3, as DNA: TGTGCCTGGAGCGACAAGGGACTAGCGGTGCAAGAGACCCAGTACTTC. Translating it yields CAWSDKGLAVQETQYF.

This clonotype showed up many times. The chain's CDR3 is CASDRTGVRGYTF. CDR3 DNA: TGTGCCAGCGACAGGACAGGAGTGAGAGGCTACACCTTC. The chain recombines TRBV5-6 with TRBJ1-2; 7 bases align to TRBD1. V lost 7 bases, J lost 8 bases, and 11 bases stayed unmatched. Germline V gene lookup returns CDR1 SGHDT and CDR2 YYEEEE. The CDR3 has 13 amino acids.

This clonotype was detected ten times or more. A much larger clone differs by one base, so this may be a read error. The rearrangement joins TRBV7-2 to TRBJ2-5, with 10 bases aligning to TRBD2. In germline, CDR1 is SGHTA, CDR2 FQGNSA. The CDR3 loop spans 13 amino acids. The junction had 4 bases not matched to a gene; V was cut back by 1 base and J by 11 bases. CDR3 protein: CASSLELAGPQYF. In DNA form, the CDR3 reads TGTGCCAGCAGCTTAGAACTAGCGGGGCCGCAGTACTTC.

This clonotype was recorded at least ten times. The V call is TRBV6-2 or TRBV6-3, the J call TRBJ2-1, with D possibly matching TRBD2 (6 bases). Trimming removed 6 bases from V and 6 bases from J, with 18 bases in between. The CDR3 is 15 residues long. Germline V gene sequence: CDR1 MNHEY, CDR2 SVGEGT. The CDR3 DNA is TGTGCCAGCAGGCCCTCTCCGACTAGTATCAATGAGCAGTTCTTC. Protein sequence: CASRPSPTSINEQFF.

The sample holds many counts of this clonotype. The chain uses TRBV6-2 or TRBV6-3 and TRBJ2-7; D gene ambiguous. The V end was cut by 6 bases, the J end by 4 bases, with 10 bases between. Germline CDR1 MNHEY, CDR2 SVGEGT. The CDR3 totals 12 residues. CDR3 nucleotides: TGTGCCAGCAGGACCGAAGGATACGAGCAGTACTTC. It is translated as CASRTEGYEQYF.

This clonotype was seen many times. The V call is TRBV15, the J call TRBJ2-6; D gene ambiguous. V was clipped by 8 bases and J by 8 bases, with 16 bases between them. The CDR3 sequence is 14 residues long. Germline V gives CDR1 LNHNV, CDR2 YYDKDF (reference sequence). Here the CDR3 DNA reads TGTGCCACCGTAGCTTCCTCTGGCTCCAACGTCCTGACTTTC. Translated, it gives CATVASSGSNVLTF.

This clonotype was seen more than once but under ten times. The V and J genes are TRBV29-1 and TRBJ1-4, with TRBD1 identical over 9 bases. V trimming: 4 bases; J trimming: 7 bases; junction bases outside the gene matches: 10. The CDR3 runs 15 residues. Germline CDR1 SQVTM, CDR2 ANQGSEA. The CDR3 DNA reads TGCAGCGTTGTCGGGACCGGGACAGGGTGTGAAAAACTGTTTTTT. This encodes CSVVGTGTGCEKLFF.

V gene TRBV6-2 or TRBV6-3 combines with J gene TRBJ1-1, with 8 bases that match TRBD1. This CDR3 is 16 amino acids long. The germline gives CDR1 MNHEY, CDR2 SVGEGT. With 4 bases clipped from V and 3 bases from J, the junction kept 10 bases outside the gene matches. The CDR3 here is CASSSNRGWVDTEAFF. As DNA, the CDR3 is TGTGCCAGCAGTTCGAACAGGGGGTGGGTCGACACTGAAGCTTTCTTT.

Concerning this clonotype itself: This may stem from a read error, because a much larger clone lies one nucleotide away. CDR3 residues: CASSRDRVGADTQYF. CDR3 DNA sequence: TGTGCCAGCAGTCGGGACAGGGTAGGCGCAGATACGCAGTATTTT. This sequence joins TRBV12-3 or TRBV12-4 and TRBJ2-3; 9 nucleotides agree with TRBD1. J was trimmed by 4 bases and V by 5 bases; bases with no gene match: 7. The CDR3 is 15 amino acids.

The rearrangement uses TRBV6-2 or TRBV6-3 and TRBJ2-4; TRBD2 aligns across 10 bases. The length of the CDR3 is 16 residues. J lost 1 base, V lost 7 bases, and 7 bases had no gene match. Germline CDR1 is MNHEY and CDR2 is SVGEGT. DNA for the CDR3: TGTGCCAGCAAGAGCGGGGGGGCCGACGCCAAAAACATTCAGTACTTC. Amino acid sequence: CASKSGGADAKNIQYF.

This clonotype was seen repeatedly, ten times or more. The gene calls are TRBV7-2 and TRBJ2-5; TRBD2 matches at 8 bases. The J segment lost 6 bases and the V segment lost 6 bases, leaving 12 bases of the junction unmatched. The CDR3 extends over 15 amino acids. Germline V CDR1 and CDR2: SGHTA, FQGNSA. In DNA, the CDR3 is TGTGCCAGCAGACTACGCGGGGGGTCGGCCCAGACCCAGTACTTC. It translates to CASRLRGGSAQTQYF.

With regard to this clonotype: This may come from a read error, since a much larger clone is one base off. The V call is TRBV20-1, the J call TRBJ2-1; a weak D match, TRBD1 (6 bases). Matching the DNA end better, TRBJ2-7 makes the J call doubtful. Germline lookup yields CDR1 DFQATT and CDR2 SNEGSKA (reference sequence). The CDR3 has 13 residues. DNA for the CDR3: TGCAGTGCTAGCCCAGGGGCCTACAATGAGCAGTACTTC. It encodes CSASPGAYNEQYF.

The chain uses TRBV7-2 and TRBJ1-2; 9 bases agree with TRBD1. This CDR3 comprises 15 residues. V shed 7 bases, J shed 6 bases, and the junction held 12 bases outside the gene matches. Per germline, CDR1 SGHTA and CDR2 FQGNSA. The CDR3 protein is CASTRFGTGRDGYTF. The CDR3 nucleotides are TGTGCCAGCACAAGGTTCGGGACAGGGAGGGATGGCTACACCTTC.

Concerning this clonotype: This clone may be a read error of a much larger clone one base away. This chain's CDR3 is CASSVSRHQETQYF. The DNA of the CDR3 is TGTGCCAGCAGTGTTAGTAGACATCAAGAGACCCAGTACTTC. This chain connects TRBV6-1 to TRBJ2-5; D not certain. V lost 4 bases and J lost 2, with 11 bases in between. From germline, CDR1 is MNHNS and CDR2 SASEGT. This CDR3 comprises 14 residues.

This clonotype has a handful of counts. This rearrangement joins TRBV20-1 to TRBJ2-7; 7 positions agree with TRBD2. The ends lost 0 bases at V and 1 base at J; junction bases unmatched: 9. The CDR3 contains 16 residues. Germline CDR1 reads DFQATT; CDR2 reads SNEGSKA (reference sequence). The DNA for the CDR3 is TGCAGTGCTAGAGAAGCCTCCGGCGGGGGTTCCTACGAGCAGTACTTC. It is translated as CSAREASGGGSYEQYF.

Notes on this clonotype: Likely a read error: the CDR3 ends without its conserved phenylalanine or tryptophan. Here the CDR3 DNA reads TGTGCCAGCAGCAACGACAGGGGAGGCACAGATACGCAGTATTCT. Amino acid sequence: CASSNDRGGTDTQYS. The chain uses TRBV12-3 or TRBV12-4 and TRBJ2-3; TRBD1 aligns across 8 bases. Trimming at V came to 6 bases and at J to 1 base, leaving 6 bases not matched to a gene. CDR3 length: 15 residues.

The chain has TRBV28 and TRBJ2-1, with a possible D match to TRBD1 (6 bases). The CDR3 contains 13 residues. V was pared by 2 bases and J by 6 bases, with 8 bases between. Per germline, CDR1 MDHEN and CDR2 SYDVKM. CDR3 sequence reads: CASSLHRANEQFF. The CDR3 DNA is TGTGCCAGCAGTTTACACAGGGCCAATGAGCAGTTCTTC. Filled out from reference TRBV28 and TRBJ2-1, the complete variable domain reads DVKVTQSSRYLVKRTGEKVFLECVQDMDHENMFWYRQDPGLGLRLIYFSYDVKMKEKGDIPEGYSVSREKKERFSLILESASTNQTSMYLCASSLHRANEQFFGPGTRLTVL.

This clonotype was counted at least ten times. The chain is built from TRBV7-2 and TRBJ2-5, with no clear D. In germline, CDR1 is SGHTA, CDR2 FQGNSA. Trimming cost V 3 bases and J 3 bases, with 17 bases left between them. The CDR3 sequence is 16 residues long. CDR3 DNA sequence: TGTGCCAGCAGCTTTAGGTCTGGCCGATCCGAAGAGACCCAGTACTTC. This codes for CASSFRSGRSEETQYF.

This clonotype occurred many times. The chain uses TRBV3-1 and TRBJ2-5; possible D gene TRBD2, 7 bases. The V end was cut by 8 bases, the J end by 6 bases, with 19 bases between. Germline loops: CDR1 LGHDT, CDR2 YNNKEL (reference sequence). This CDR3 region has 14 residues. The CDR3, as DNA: TGTGCCAGCGCCCTGGAGGGGGGGGCAAAGACCCAGTACTTC. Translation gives CASALEGGAKTQYF.

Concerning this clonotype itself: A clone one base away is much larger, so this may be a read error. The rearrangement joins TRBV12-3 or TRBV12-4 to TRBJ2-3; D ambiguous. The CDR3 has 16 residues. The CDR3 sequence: CASSLAQGGSTDMQYF. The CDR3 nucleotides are TGTGCCAGCAGTTTAGCGCAAGGCGGTAGCACAGATATGCAGTATTTT.